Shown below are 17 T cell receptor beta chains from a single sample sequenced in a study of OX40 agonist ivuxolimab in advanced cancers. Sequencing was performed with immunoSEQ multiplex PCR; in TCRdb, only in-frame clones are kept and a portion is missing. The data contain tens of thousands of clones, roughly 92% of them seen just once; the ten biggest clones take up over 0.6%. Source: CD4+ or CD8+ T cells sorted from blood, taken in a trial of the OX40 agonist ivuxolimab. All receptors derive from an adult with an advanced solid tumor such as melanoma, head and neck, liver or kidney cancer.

The chain's CDR3 is CASRLTGSSEAFF. DNA for the CDR3: TGTGCCAGCAGGCTGACAGGTTCCTCTGAAGCTTTCTTT. The chain employs TRBV14 and TRBJ1-1, with D possibly matching TRBD1 (6 bases). Germline values: CDR1 SGHDN, CDR2 FVKESK. V lost 6 bases, J lost 6 bases, and 14 bases lay in between. CDR3 length: 13 residues.

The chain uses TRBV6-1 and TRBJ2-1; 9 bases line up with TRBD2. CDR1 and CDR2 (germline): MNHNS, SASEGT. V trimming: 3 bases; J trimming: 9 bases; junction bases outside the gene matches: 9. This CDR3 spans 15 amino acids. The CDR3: CASSERASGIAEQFF. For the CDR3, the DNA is TGTGCCAGCAGTGAGAGGGCTAGCGGGATCGCTGAGCAGTTCTTC.

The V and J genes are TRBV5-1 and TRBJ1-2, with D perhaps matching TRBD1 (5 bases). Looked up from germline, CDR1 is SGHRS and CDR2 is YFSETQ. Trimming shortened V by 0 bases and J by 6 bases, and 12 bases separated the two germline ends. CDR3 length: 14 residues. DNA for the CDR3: TGCGCCAGCAGCTTGGCCTCGGGGGGAGATGGCTACACCTTC. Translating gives CASSLASGGDGYTF.

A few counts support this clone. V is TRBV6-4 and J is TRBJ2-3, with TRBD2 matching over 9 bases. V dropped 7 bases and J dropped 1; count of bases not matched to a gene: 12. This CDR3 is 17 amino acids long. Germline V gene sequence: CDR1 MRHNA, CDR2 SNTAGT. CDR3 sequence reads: CASTLDRRGGGTDTQYF. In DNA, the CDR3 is TGTGCCAGCACCTTGGACCGGCGGGGGGGTGGCACAGATACGCAGTATTTT.

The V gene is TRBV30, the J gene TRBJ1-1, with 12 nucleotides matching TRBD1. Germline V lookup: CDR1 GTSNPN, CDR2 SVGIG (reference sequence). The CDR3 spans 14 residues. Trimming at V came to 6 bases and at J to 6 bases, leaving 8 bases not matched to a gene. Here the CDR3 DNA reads TGTGCCTGCACCGGGACAGGGGGCTTTGCTGAAGCTTTCTTT. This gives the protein CACTGTGGFAEAFF.

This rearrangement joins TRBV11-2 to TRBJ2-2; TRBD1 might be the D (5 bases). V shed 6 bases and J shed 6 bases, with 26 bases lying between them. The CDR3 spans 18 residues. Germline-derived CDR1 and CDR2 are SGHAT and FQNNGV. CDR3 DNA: TGTGCCAGCAGTTCCAGGGTGGTCGGCGACGATGCTGCCGGGGAGCTGTTTTTT. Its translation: CASSSRVVGDDAAGELFF.

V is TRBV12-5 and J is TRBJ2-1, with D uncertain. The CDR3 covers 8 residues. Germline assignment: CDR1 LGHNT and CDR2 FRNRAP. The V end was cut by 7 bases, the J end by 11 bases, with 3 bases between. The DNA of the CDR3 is TGTGCTAGTGAAAAGCAGTTCTTC. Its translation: CASEKQFF.

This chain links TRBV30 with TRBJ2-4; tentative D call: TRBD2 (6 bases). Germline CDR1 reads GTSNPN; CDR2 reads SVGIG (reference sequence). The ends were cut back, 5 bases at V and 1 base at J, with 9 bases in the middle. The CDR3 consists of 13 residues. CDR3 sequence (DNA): TGTGCCTGGGCCGGAGGGGCCAAAAACATTCAGTACTTC. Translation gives CAWAGGAKNIQYF.

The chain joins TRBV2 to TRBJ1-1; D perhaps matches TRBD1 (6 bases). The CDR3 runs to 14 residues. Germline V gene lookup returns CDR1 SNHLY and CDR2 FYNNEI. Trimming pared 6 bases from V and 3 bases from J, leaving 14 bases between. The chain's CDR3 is CASRTTGFYTEAFF. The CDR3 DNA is TGTGCCAGCAGGACAACAGGGTTCTACACTGAAGCTTTCTTT.

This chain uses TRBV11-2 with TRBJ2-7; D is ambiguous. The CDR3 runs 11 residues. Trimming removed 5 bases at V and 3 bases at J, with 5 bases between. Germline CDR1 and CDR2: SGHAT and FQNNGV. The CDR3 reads CASSANYEQYF. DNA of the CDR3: TGTGCCAGCAGCGCCAACTACGAGCAGTACTTC. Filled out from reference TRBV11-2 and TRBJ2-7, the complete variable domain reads EAGVAQSPRYKIIEKRQSVAFWCNPISGHATLYWYQQILGQGPKLLIQFQNNGVVDDSQLPKDRFSAERLKGVDSTLKIQPAKLEDSAVYLCASSANYEQYFGPGTRLTVT.

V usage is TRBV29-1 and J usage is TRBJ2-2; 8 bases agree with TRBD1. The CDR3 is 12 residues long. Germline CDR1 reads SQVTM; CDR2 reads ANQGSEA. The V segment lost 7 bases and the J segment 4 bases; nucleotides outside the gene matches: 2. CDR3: CSATGGTGELFF. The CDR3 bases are TGCAGCGCCACAGGGGGCACCGGGGAGCTGTTTTTT.

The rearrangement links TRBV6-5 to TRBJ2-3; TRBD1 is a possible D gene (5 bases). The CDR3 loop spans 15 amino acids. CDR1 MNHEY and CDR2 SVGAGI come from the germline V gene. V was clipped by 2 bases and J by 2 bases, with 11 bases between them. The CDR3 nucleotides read TGTGCCAGCAGTTACACCAGGGTATCCACAGATACGCAGTATTTT. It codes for CASSYTRVSTDTQYF.

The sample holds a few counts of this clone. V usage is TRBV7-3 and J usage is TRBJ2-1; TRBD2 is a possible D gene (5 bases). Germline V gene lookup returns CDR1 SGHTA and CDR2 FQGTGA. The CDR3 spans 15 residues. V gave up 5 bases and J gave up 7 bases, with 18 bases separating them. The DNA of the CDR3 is TGTGCCAGCAGCCCCGTAGGACTCAGGAGGAATGAGCAGTTCTTC. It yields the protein CASSPVGLRRNEQFF. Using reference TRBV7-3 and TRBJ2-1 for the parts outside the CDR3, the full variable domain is GAGVSQTPSNKVTEKGKYVELRCDPISGHTALYWYRQSLGQGPEFLIYFQGTGAADDSGLPNDRFFAVRPEGSVSTLKIQRTERGDSAVYLCASSPVGLRRNEQFFGPGTRLTVL.

For the CDR3, the DNA is TGTGCCAGCAGTGAAAACGGAAGCTATGGCTACACCTTC. It translates to CASSENGSYGYTF. This chain connects TRBV2 to TRBJ1-2, with D unclear. CDR3 length equals 13 residues. V dropped 2 bases and J dropped 4 bases, with 8 bases sitting between them. In germline, CDR1 is SNHLY, CDR2 FYNNEI. The complete variable domain, with remaining parts taken from reference TRBV2 and TRBJ1-2, reads EPEVTQTPSHQVTQMGQEVILRCVPISNHLYFYWYRQILGQKVEFLVSFYNNEISEKSEIFDDQFSVERPDGSNFTLKIRSTKLEDSAMYFCASSENGSYGYTFGSGTRLTVV.

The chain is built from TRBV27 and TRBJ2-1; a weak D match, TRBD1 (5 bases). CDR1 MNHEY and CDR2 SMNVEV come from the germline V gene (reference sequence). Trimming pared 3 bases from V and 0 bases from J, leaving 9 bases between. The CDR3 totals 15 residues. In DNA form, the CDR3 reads TGTGCCAGCAGTTTGGACATGAGCTCCTACAATGAGCAGTTCTTC. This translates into CASSLDMSSYNEQFF.

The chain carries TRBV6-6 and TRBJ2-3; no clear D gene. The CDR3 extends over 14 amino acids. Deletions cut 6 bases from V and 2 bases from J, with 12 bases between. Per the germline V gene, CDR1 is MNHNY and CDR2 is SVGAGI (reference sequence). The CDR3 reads CASSPRGPTDTQYF. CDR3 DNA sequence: TGTGCCAGCAGCCCCCGAGGACCCACAGATACGCAGTATTTT.

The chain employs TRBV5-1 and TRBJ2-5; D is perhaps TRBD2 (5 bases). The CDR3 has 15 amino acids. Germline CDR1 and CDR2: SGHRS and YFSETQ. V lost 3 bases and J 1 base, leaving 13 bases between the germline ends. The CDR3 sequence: CASSYDGLGQETQYF. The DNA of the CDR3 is TGCGCCAGCAGCTATGACGGACTCGGCCAAGAGACCCAGTACTTC.